This T cell receptor (beta chain) originates from a study of blood T cell repertoires in COVID-19. Across the study: Donors in the United States, Italy and Spain gave samples during acute or convalescent COVID-19. PBMCs, B-cell-depleted T cells, or T cells provided the cDNA or gDNA that made up the material.

V lost 2 bases, J lost 4 bases, and 6 bases stayed unmatched. Germline assignment: CDR1 MNHNY and CDR2 SVGAGI (reference sequence). This CDR3 spans 16 amino acids. Authors' processing steps: Nucleated cell counts were estimated from reference gene primer amplification. Sequencing was performed with immunoSEQ multiplex PCR; in TCRdb, only in-frame clones are kept and a portion is missing. The V and J calls and clone size were taken over from that table, and D and trimming were inferred from the DNA. Of approximately 160,000 clones in the sample, approximately 82% were seen once. The chain recombines TRBV6-6 with TRBJ1-5; 9 positions match TRBD1. Sequenced input: peripheral blood. This receptor was identified in a woman aged 50 to 60 in a cohort sampled during active or convalescent COVID-19. CDR3 region: CASSYGTGSMNQPQHF. In DNA, the CDR3 is TGTGCCAGCAGTTACGGGACAGGGTCCATGAATCAGCCCCAGCATTTT.